This T cell receptor beta chain was found in a study of shared clonotypes between healthy human individuals. CD4+ cells yielded CD45RA+ naive and CD45RA-negative memory subsets. The CDR3 runs to 16 residues. Germline V gene data show CDR1 as KGHSH and CDR2 as LQKENI. V shed 5 bases, J shed 12 bases, and the junction held 18 bases outside the gene matches. How the authors handled the data: Junction-only immunoSEQ data arrived without quality scores, meaning filtering differed. The method was immunoSEQ multiplex PCR; TCRdb's version includes in-frame clones alone and lacks a portion of them. D and trimming were read from the DNA, whereas the V and J calls and clone size are those reported in that table. In the table there are over 1.5 million clones, 95% to 99% of which are singletons.

This chain connects TRBV18 to TRBJ2-7; 11 nucleotides line up with TRBD2. This receptor was taken from a man aged 25 to 40 in good health. The sample consisted of naive CD4+ T cells sorted from blood. Subset given: CD45RA+ positively selected. This CDR3 is CASSETSGTTIRLSYF. CDR3 sequence (DNA): TGTGCCAGCTCAGAGACTAGCGGGACCACTATCCGCCTATCGTACTTC.